Detailed here is one T cell receptor (beta chain). Profiled with immunoSEQ multiplex PCR; TCRdb holds only in-frame clones, not every one. The data show around 340,000 clones, 85% to 90% seen once. The data were obtained in a study of blood T cell repertoires in COVID-19. Residents of approximately 25 US areas, aged about 18 to 95 years, made up the participants. Cohort allocation depended upon clinical history that participants reported. Participants in the exposed group had met a COVID-19 case in the 2 weeks before joining the study. The ends were cut back, 6 bases at V and 3 bases at J, with 12 bases in the middle. Germline V gives CDR1 LNHDA, CDR2 SQIVND (reference sequence). The CDR3 has 14 amino acids.

The chain employs TRBV19 and TRBJ1-5, with D perhaps TRBD1 (5 bases). The source is a woman in her twenties or thirties who had been exposed to COVID-19. Specimen: PBMCs or T cells enriched from blood (not recorded which). The CDR3 loop reads CASRIQETNQPQHF. The CDR3 DNA sequence: TGTGCCAGTAGGATACAGGAAACCAATCAGCCCCAGCATTTT.